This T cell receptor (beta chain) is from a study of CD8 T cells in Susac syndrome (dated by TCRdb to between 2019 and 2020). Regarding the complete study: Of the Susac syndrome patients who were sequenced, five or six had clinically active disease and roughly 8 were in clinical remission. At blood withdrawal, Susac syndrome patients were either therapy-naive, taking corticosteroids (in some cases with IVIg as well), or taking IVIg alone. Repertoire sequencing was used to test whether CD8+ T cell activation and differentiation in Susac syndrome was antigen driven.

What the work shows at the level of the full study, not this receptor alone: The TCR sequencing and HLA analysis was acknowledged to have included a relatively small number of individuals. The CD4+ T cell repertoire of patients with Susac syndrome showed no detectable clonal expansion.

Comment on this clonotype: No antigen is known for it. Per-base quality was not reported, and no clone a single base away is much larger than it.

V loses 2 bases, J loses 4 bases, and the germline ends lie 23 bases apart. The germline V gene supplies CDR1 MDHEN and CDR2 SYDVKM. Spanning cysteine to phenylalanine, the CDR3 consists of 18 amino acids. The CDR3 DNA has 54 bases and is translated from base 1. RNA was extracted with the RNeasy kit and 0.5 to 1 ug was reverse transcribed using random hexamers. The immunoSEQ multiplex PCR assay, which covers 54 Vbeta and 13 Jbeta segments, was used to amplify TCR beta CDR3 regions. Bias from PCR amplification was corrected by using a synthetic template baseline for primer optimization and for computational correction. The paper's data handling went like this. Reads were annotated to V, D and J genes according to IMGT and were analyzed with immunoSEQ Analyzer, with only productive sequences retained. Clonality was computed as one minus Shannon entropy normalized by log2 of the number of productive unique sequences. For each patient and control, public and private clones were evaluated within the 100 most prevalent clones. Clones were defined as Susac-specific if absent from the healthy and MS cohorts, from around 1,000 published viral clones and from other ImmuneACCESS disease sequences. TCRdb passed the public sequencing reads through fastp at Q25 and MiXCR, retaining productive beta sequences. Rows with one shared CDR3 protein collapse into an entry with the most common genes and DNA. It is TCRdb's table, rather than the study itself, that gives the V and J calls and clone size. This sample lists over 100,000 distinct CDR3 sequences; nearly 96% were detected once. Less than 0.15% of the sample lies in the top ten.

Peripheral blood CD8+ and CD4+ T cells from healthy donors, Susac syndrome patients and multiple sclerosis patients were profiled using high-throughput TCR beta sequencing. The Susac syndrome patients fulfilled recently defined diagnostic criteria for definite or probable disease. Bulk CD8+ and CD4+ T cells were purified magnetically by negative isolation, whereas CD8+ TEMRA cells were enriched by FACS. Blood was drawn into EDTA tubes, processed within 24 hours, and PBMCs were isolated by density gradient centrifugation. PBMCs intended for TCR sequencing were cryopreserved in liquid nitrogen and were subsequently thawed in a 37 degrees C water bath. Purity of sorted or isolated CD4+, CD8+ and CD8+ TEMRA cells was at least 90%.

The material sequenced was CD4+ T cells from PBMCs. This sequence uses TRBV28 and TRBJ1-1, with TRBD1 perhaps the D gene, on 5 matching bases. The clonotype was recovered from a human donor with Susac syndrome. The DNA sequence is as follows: TGTGCCAGCAGTTTACGAAGGGGTCGGGGAGGAGCGCTCACTGAAGCTTTCTTT. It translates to CASSLRRGRGGALTEAFF.